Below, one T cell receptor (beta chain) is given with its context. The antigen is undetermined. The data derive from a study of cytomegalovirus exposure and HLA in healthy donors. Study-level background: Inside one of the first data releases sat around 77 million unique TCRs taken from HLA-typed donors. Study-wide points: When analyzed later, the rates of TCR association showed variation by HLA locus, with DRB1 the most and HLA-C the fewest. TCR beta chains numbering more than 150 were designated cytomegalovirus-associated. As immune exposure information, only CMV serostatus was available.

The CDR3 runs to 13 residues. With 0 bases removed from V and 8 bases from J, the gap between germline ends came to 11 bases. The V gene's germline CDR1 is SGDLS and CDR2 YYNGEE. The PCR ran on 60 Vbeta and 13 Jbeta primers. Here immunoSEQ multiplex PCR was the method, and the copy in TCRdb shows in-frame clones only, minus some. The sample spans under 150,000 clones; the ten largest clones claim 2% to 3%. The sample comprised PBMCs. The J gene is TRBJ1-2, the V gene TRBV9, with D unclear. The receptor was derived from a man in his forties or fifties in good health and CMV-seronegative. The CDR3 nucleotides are TGTGCCAGCAGCGTAGTTAAGGGAGGCGGCTACACCTTC. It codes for CASSVVKGGGYTF.